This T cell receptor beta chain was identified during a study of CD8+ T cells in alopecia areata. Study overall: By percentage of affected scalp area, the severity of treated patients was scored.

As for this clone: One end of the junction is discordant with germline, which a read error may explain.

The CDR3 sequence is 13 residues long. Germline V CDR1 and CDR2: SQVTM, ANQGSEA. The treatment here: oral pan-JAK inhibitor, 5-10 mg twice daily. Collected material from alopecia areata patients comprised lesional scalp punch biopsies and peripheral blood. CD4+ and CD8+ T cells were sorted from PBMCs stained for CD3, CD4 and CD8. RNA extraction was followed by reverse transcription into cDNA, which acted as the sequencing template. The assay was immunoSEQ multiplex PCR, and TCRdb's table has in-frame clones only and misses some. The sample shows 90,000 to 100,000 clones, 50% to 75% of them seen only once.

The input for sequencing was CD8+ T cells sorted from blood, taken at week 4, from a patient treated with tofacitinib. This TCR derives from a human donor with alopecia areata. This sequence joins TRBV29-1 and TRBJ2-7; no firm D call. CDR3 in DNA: TGCAGCGCTGAATGGGTGGGCCAATACGAGCAGTACTTC. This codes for CSAEWVGQYEQYF.